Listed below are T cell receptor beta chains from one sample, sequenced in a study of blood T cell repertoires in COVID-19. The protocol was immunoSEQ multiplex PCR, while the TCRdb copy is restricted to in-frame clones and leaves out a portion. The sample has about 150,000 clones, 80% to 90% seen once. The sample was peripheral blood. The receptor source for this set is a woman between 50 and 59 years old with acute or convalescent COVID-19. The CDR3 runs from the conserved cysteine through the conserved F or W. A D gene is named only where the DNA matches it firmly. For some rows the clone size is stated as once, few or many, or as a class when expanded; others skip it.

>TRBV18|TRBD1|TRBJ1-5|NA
CASSSMNRGGGRYQPQHF
TGTGCCAGCTCGTCAATGAACCGAGGGGGCGGGAGGTATCAGCCCCAGCATTTT
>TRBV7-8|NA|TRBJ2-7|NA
CASSLAEVSDYEQYF
TGTGCCAGCAGCTTAGCCGAGGTTTCGGACTACGAGCAGTACTTC
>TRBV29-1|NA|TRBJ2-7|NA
CSVAPRGMSGYEQYF
TGCAGCGTGGCCCCGAGGGGGATGTCTGGCTACGAGCAGTACTTC
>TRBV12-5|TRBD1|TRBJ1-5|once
CASGTGQGTNQPQHF
TGTGCTAGTGGCACCGGACAGGGAACAAATCAGCCCCAGCATTTT
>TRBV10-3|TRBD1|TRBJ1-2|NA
CAISGTGDYGYTF
TGTGCCATCAGTGGGACAGGGGATTATGGCTACACCTTC
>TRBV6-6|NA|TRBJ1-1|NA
CASSYSRTVNTEAFF
TGTGCCAGCAGTTACTCGAGGACAGTTAACACTGAAGCTTTCTTT
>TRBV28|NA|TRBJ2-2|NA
CASSSTNTGELFF
TGTGCCAGCAGTTCTACGAACACCGGGGAGCTGTTTTTT
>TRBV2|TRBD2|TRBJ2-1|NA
CASRLAGGRANEQFF
TGTGCCAGCAGGCTAGCGGGAGGCCGGGCCAATGAGCAGTTCTTC
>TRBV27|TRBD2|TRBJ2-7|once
CASSFNGRTYEQYF
TGTGCCAGCAGTTTTAACGGGAGGACCTACGAGCAGTACTTC
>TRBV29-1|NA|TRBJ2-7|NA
CSVTTGLYPYEQYF
TGCAGCGTCACAACAGGGCTGTATCCCTACGAGCAGTACTTC
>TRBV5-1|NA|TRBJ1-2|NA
CASSLASSRGASRDGYTF
TGCGCCAGCAGCTTGGCCTCATCCCGGGGGGCGAGTCGGGATGGCTACACCTTC
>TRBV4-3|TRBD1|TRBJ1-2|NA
CASSQDGDRDHTF
TGCGCCAGCAGCCAAGATGGGGACAGGGACCACACCTTC
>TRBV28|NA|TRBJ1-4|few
CASGTVEEEKLFF
TGTGCCAGCGGTACGGTAGAGGAGGAAAAACTGTTTTTT
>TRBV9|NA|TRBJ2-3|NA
CASASRDTQYF
TGTGCCAGCGCTTCGAGAGATACGCAGTATTTT
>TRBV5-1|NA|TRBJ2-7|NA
CASSLVAEQYF
TGCGCCAGCAGCTTGGTAGCCGAGCAGTACTTC
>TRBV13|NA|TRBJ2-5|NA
CASSLLKGRASQETQYF
TGTGCCAGCAGCTTGTTAAAAGGGCGGGCTAGTCAAGAGACCCAGTACTTC
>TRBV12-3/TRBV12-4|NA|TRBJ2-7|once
CASTRQGYEQYF
TGTGCCAGCACCCGTCAGGGGTACGAGCAGTACTTC
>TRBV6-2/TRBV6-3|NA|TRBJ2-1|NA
CASSTAPNEQFF
TGTGCCAGCAGCACTGCCCCCAATGAGCAGTTCTTC
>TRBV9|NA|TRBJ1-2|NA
CASATSRKGALGYTF
TGTGCCAGCGCGACTTCTAGGAAAGGGGCCTTGGGCTACACCTTC
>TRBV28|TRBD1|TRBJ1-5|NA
CASSSAQGGQPQHF
TGTGCCAGCAGTTCCGCACAGGGGGGTCAGCCCCAGCATTTT
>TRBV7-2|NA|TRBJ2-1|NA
CASSPGGSYNEQFF
TGTGCCAGCAGCCCCGGCGGCTCCTACAATGAGCAGTTCTTC
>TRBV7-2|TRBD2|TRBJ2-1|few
CASSLRLAGQSSYNEQFF
TGTGCCAGCAGCTTAAGACTAGCGGGACAAAGCTCCTACAATGAGCAGTTCTTC
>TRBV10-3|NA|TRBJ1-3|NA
CATGVGGGGSGNTIYF
TGTGCCACGGGAGTTGGGGGCGGGGGCTCTGGAAACACCATATATTTT
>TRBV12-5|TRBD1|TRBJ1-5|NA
CASGSTGPQPQHF
TGTGCTAGTGGGTCGACAGGGCCCCAGCCCCAGCATTTT